These 7 T cell receptor beta chains originate from one sample sequenced in a study of Ad26.COV2.S vaccination and SARS-CoV-2 variants listed by TCRdb under 2021. What the treatment or condition label conveys for this sample: about 20 received Ad26.COV2.S at low or high dose, single or two shots; about five received placebo; per-sample allocation not given. Repertoires of vaccine and placebo recipients were sequenced from samples taken on day 63 after the first injection. The library was produced with the immunoSEQ multiplex PCR assay. TCRdb re-hosts the immuneACCESS table, in-frame sequences only. Its copies lack some clones; in the studies checked, an unresolved V gene accounts for under half of them, and the cause for the rest is not known. A total of some 420,000 clones appear in this sample, roughly 90% of them only once. Together, the top ten hold less than 4.5% of the sample. The sequences come from peripheral blood, collected in a trial of Ad26.COV2.S vaccine versus placebo. The receptors here all came from a person between 18 and 59 years old who received the Ad26.COV2.S COVID-19 vaccine or a placebo.

This chain's CDR3 is CASNRDNSGYTF. The CDR3 nucleotides read TGTGCCAGCAACCGGGACAACTCAGGCTACACCTTC. The chain joins TRBV2 to TRBJ1-2; a possible D gene is TRBD1 (6 bases). V was shortened by 7 bases and J by 8 bases, with 14 bases between the two germline ends. The V gene's germline CDR1 is SNHLY and CDR2 FYNNEI. The CDR3 is made up of 12 amino acids. Full variable domain (missing parts from reference TRBV2 and TRBJ1-2): EPEVTQTPSHQVTQMGQEVILRCVPISNHLYFYWYRQILGQKVEFLVSFYNNEISEKSEIFDDQFSVERPDGSNFTLKIRSTKLEDSAMYFCASNRDNSGYTFGSGTRLTVV.

This chain joins TRBV5-1 and TRBJ2-5; TRBD1 is a possible D gene (5 bases). V gave up 1 base and J gave up 1 base, with 11 bases separating them. From germline, CDR1 is SGHRS and CDR2 YFSETQ. The length of the CDR3 is 15 residues. CDR3: CASSLFPRVQETQYF. CDR3 nucleotide sequence: TGCGCCAGCAGCTTGTTCCCCAGGGTCCAAGAGACCCAGTACTTC.

The chain combines TRBV7-2 with TRBJ2-1, with 10 bases that match TRBD2. V was clipped by 0 bases and J by 0 bases; unmatched bases: 2. CDR1 and CDR2 from the germline V gene are SGHTA and FQGNSA. The CDR3 is 17 amino acids. The CDR3 protein is CASSLASGGASYNEQFF. The CDR3 DNA reads TGTGCCAGCAGCTTAGCGAGCGGGGGGGCCTCCTACAATGAGCAGTTCTTC.

The V and J genes are TRBV10-3 and TRBJ1-1; D is uncertain. V dropped 10 bases and J dropped 5 bases, with 11 bases sitting between them. This CDR3 has 11 amino acids. Germline CDR1 reads ENHRY; CDR2 reads SYGVKD. The CDR3 DNA sequence: TGTGCCACCTGGGGTGGGACTGAAGCTTTCTTT. Encoded protein: CATWGGTEAFF.

Regarding this clone: This sample also contains other DNA sequences that code for the same CDR3. This chain connects TRBV6-5 to TRBJ2-3; D is ambiguous. The V gene lost 0 bases and the J gene lost 5 bases, with 3 bases spanning the gap. The CDR3 is made up of 12 amino acids. Germline V lookup: CDR1 MNHEY, CDR2 SVGAGI. CDR3 protein: CASSYSGDTQYF. CDR3 nucleotide sequence: TGTGCCAGCAGTTACTCAGGAGATACGCAGTATTTT.

This clone was seen a single time. The V and J genes are TRBV5-1 and TRBJ1-6; 8 nucleotides line up with TRBD1. Germline V gene sequence: CDR1 SGHRS, CDR2 YFSETQ. The V gene end was trimmed by 2 bases and the J gene end by 6 bases; junction bases not matched to a gene: 1. The CDR3 totals 14 residues. The CDR3 nucleotides read TGCGCCAGCAGCTTTACAGGGGGTAATTCACCCCTCCACTTT. It translates to CASSFTGGNSPLHF.

The chain has TRBV19 and TRBJ2-3; TRBD1 matches 7 bases. This CDR3 has 14 amino acids. With V trimmed by 3 bases and J by 1 base, 1 base remained unmatched. Germline CDR1 and CDR2: LNHDA and SQIVND (reference sequence). The CDR3 DNA reads TGTGCCAGTAGTATTGGACAGGGCACAGATACGCAGTATTTT. It translates to CASSIGQGTDTQYF.